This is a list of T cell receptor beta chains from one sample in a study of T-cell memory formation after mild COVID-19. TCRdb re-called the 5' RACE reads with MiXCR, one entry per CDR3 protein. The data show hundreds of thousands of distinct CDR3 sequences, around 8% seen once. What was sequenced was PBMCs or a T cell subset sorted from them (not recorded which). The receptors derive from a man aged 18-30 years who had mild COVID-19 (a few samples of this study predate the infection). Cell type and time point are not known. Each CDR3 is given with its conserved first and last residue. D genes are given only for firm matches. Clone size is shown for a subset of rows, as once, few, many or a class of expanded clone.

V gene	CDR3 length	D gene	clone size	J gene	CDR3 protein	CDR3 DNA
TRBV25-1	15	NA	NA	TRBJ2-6	CASSEYGAGANVLTF	TGTGCCAGCAGTGAATATGGGGCCGGGGCCAACGTCCTGACTTTC
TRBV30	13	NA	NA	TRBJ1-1	CAWSAGGDTEAFF	TGTGCCTGGAGTGCGGGGGGTGACACTGAAGCTTTCTTT
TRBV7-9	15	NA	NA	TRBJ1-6	CASSFKLDGVSPLHF	TGTGCCAGCAGCTTCAAGCTGGATGGGGTTTCACCCCTCCACTTT
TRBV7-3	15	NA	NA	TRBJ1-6	CASSPTGGAGSPLHF	TGTGCCAGCAGCCCCACGGGGGGGGCAGGCTCACCCCTCCACTTT
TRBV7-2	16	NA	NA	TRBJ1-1	CASSLGPRAGETEAFF	TGTGCCAGCAGCTTAGGCCCGAGGGCGGGGGAGACTGAAGCTTTCTTT
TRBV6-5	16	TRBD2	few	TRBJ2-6	CASSYGGVAGANVLTF	TGTGCCAGCAGTTACGGGGGGGTAGCTGGGGCCAACGTCCTGACTTTC
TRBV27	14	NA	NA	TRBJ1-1	CASSYTFWNTEAFF	TGTGCCAGCAGTTACACCTTTTGGAACACTGAAGCTTTCTTT
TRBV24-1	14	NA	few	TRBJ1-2	CATSDAGRNYGYTF	TGTGCCACCAGTGATGCCGGACGGAACTATGGCTACACCTTC
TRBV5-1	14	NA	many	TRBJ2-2	CASSLGGASGELFF	TGCGCCAGCAGCTTGGGGGGCGCATCCGGGGAGCTGTTTTTT
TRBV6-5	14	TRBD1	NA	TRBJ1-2	CASSYDRAWYGYTF	TGTGCCAGCAGTTACGACAGGGCCTGGTATGGCTACACCTTC
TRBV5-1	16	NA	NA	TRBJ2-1	CASSLVQGSTYNEQFF	TGCGCCAGCAGCTTGGTTCAGGGGTCGACCTACAATGAGCAGTTCTTC
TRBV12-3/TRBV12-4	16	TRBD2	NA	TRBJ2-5	CASSFGLAGGGETQYF	TGTGCCAGCAGTTTTGGGCTAGCGGGGGGAGGTGAGACCCAGTACTTC
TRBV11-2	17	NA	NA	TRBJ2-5	CATSQGGGGWVGETQYF	TGTGCTACGTCCCAGGGGGGTGGCGGTTGGGTGGGAGAGACCCAGTACTTC
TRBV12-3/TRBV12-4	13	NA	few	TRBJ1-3	CASSDRASGTIYF	TGTGCCAGCAGTGATAGGGCGAGCGGCACCATATATTTT
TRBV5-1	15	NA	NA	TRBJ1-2	CASSFRGDEDYGYTF	TGCGCCAGCAGCTTTCGAGGGGATGAGGACTATGGCTACACCTTC
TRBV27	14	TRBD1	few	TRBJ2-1	CASSPSTGRNEQFF	TGTGCCAGCAGTCCATCGACAGGGCGGAATGAGCAGTTCTTC
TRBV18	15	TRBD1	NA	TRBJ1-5	CASSPTGGSNQPQHF	TGTGCCAGCTCGCCGACAGGGGGGAGCAATCAGCCCCAGCATTTT
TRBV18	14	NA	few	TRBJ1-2	CASSPYLQIYGYTF	TGTGCCAGCTCACCATATCTACAAATCTATGGCTACACCTTC
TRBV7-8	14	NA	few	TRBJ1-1	CASSPGPGSPKAFF	TGTGCCAGCAGCCCCGGGCCGGGGAGCCCTAAAGCTTTCTTT
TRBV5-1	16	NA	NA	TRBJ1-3	CASSLTGTNSGNTIYF	TGCGCCAGCAGCTTGACCGGGACTAACTCTGGAAACACCATATATTTT
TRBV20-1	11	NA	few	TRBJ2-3	CSAEQVDTQYF	TGCAGTGCGGAGCAAGTAGATACGCAGTATTTT
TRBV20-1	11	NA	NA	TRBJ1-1	CSARGGGVAFF	TGCAGTGCTAGAGGGGGTGGAGTAGCTTTCTTT
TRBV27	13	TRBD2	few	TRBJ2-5	CATWTSGGETQYF	TGTGCCACCTGGACTAGCGGGGGAGAGACCCAGTACTTC
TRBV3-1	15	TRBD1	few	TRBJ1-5	CASSKAGTGAQPQHF	TGTGCCAGCAGCAAAGCTGGGACAGGGGCTCAGCCCCAGCATTTT
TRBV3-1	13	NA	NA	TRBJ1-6	CASSFAGDSPLHF	TGTGCCAGCAGCTTCGCGGGGGACTCACCCCTCCACTTT
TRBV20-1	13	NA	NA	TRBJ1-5	CSATGDSNQPQHF	TGCAGTGCTACAGGGGATAGCAATCAGCCCCAGCATTTT
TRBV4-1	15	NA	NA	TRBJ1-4	CASSQEAGIIEKLFF	TGCGCCAGCAGCCAAGAGGCAGGGATTATCGAAAAACTGTTTTTT
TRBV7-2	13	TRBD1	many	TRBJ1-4	CASSRDRGEKLFF	TGTGCCAGCAGTCGGGACAGGGGGGAAAAACTGTTTTTT
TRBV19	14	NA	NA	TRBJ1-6	CASSKDIRNSPLHF	TGTGCCAGTAGTAAGGACATAAGGAATTCACCCCTCCACTTT
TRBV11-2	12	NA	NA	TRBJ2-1	CASRISYNEQFF	TGTGCCAGCAGGATATCCTACAATGAGCAGTTCTTC
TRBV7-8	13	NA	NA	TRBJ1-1	CASSSSRNTEAFF	TGTGCCAGCAGCAGTTCGAGGAACACTGAAGCTTTCTTT
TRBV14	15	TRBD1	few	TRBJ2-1	CASSQDTGVLNEQFF	TGTGCCAGCAGCCAAGATACAGGGGTTTTGAATGAGCAGTTCTTC
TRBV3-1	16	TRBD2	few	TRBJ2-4	CASSQASGGAKNIQYF	TGTGCCAGCAGCCAGGCCAGCGGGGGAGCCAAAAACATTCAGTACTTC
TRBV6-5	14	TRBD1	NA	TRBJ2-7	CASSTGQANYEQYF	TGTGCCAGCAGTACGGGACAGGCGAACTACGAGCAGTACTTC
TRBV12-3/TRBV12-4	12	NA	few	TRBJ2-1	CASSLMRWEQFF	TGTGCCAGCAGTTTGATGCGGTGGGAGCAGTTCTTC
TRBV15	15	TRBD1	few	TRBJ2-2	CATSSWQGAGGELFF	TGTGCCACCAGCAGTTGGCAGGGGGCGGGCGGGGAGCTGTTTTTT
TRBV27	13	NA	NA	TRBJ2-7	CASSGGNSYEQYF	TGTGCCAGCAGTGGGGGAAACTCCTACGAGCAGTACTTC